This T cell receptor (beta chain) is drawn from a study of T cells in tumors after PD-1 blockade. Method: immunoSEQ multiplex PCR; TCRdb's copy keeps in-frame clones and lacks some. The sample yields about 35,000 clones, roughly 78% seen once. Germline CDR1 is SGHRS and CDR2 is YFSETQ. V lost 0 bases to trimming and J lost 7 bases; unmatched junction nucleotides: 13. The CDR3 spans 17 residues. V gene TRBV5-1 combines with J gene TRBJ2-1; 7 bases fit TRBD2. The clonotype comes from a human donor with basal cell carcinoma. The input for sequencing was PBMCs, taken before anti-PD-1 treatment. In nucleotides, the CDR3 is TGCGCCAGCAGCTTGGTCGTAATCGCGGGAGCTGGGAATGAGCAGTTCTTC. The encoded protein is CASSLVVIAGAGNEQFF.